The next 16 T cell receptor beta chains were all read from a single sample in a study of blood T cell repertoires in COVID-19 (dated by TCRdb to the early 2020s). The library came from the immunoSEQ multiplex PCR assay. The table comes from immuneACCESS by way of TCRdb, which keeps in-frame sequences with V and J called. Part of the clones is missing from these tables; in studies checked, under half for an unresolved V gene and the rest for unknown reasons. The sample has approximately 300,000 clones on record, around 90% of them singletons. Roughly 5.9% of the sample is held by the ten biggest clonotypes. The sample comprised peripheral blood. The receptors derive from a woman aged 45-65 years with COVID-19, enrolled during active disease.

The chain carries TRBV3-1 (or the pseudogene TRBV3-2) and TRBJ2-3; D perhaps matches TRBD2 (5 bases). The CDR3 loop spans 14 amino acids. Trimming removed 4 bases at V and 0 bases at J, with 8 bases between. CDR1 and CDR2 from the germline V gene are LGHDT and YNNKEL (reference sequence). The CDR3 is CASSPRGSTDTQYF. In nucleotides, the CDR3 is TGTGCCAGCAGCCCTCGGGGAAGCACAGATACGCAGTATTTT.

The J gene is TRBJ2-1, the V gene TRBV6-5; 11 bases are shared with TRBD2. The CDR3 extends over 16 amino acids. J gave up 9 bases and V 4 bases, and 11 bases lay outside the gene matches. The germline V gene encodes CDR1 MNHEY and CDR2 SVGAGI. CDR3 residues: CASSFVTSGVGGEQFF. Written as DNA, the CDR3 is TGTGCCAGCAGTTTTGTGACTAGCGGGGTGGGGGGTGAGCAGTTCTTC.

CDR3 nucleotide sequence: TGCGCCAGCAGCTGGTCTAGCGGGACCTACAATGAGCAGTTCTTC. This sequence encodes CASSWSSGTYNEQFF. The chain carries TRBV5-1 and TRBJ2-1; 9 nucleotides align to TRBD2. This CDR3 has 15 residues. Germline V lookup: CDR1 SGHRS, CDR2 YFSETQ. V shed 3 bases and J 2 bases; nucleotides not matched to a gene: 3.

The chain carries TRBV30 and TRBJ2-7; D possibly corresponds to TRBD1 (5 bases). This CDR3 contains 15 residues. Germline values: CDR1 GTSNPN, CDR2 SVGIG (reference sequence). V was cut by 3 bases and J by 0 bases, with 15 bases left in between. Here the CDR3 reads CAWRRSRVPSYEQYF. CDR3 DNA sequence: TGTGCCTGGAGGCGTAGCAGGGTACCCTCCTACGAGCAGTACTTC.

The chain joins TRBV5-1 to TRBJ2-1; TRBD2 matches 7 bases. Trimming cost V 0 bases and J 1 base; bases outside gene matches: 4. CDR1 SGHRS and CDR2 YFSETQ come from the germline V gene. This CDR3 has 16 amino acids. The CDR3 sequence is CASSLGWRESYNEQFF. For the CDR3, the DNA is TGCGCCAGCAGCTTGGGGTGGCGGGAGTCCTACAATGAGCAGTTCTTC. The full variable domain, its missing parts supplied by reference TRBV5-1 and TRBJ2-1, is KAGVTQTPRYLIKTRGQQVTLSCSPISGHRSVSWYQQTPGQGLQFLFEYFSETQRNKGNFPGRFSGRQFSNSRSEMNVSTLELGDSALYLCASSLGWRESYNEQFFGPGTRLTVL.

This clone was detected only once. The chain combines TRBV5-4 with TRBJ2-7; a possible D gene is TRBD2 (5 bases). Trimming stripped 5 bases from V and 2 bases from J, with 17 bases between. Germline V lookup: CDR1 SGHNT, CDR2 YYREEE (reference sequence). This CDR3 has 15 amino acids. The CDR3 here is CASSPRGRDPYEQYF. The CDR3, as DNA: TGTGCCAGCAGTCCTCGGGGTAGGGATCCCTACGAGCAGTACTTC.

The rearrangement joins TRBV19 to TRBJ1-1; maybe TRBD1 (6 bases). The germline V and J ends were trimmed by 4 bases and 2 bases, with 14 bases remaining between them. Per the germline V gene, CDR1 is LNHDA and CDR2 is SQIVND (reference sequence). This CDR3 is 15 amino acids long. The CDR3 reads CASSRGTPFNTEAFF. The CDR3 DNA reads as TGTGCCAGTAGTAGGGGGACACCTTTTAACACTGAAGCTTTCTTT.

The chain combines TRBV19 with TRBJ2-1; D not resolved. The CDR3 has 13 residues. Germline CDR1 reads LNHDA; CDR2 reads SQIVND (reference sequence). V lost 5 bases and J lost 8, with 13 bases in between. CDR3 sequence: CASSRLPVYEQFF. Written as DNA, the CDR3 is TGTGCCAGTAGTCGACTGCCGGTGTATGAGCAGTTCTTC.

The chain has TRBV30 and TRBJ1-2; D might be TRBD1 (5 bases). V was pared by 0 bases and J by 6 bases, with 11 bases between. Germline V gene sequence: CDR1 GTSNPN, CDR2 SVGIG (reference sequence). The CDR3 contains 13 residues. CDR3 nucleotides: TGTGCCTGGAGTGTAGTGACAGTCAATGGCTACACCTTC. It translates to CAWSVVTVNGYTF.

The rearrangement uses TRBV7-8 and TRBJ2-1; D is ambiguous. V was shortened by 3 bases and J by 4 bases, with 13 bases between the two germline ends. Germline assignment: CDR1 SGHVS and CDR2 FQNEAQ. The CDR3 totals 15 residues. The CDR3 spells CASSFATLQYNEQFF. The DNA for the CDR3 is TGTGCCAGCAGCTTCGCTACGCTACAGTACAATGAGCAGTTCTTC.

This chain links TRBV6-5 with TRBJ1-2; the D is unclear. From germline, CDR1 is MNHEY and CDR2 SVGAGI. The CDR3 length is 15 residues. The ends were cut back, 2 bases at V and 5 bases at J, with 15 bases in the middle. CDR3 amino acids: CASSYRRGIGYGYTF. Here the CDR3 DNA reads TGTGCCAGCAGTTACCGGCGAGGGATAGGGTATGGCTACACCTTC.

V gene TRBV18 combines with J gene TRBJ2-5; possible D gene TRBD2, 6 bases. This CDR3 is 16 amino acids long. The germline gives CDR1 KGHSH, CDR2 LQKENI. With 4 bases removed from V and 0 bases from J, the gap between germline ends came to 15 bases. This CDR3 reads CASSQGGGMYQETQYF. The CDR3 coding sequence is TGTGCCAGCTCACAGGGAGGCGGAATGTACCAAGAGACCCAGTACTTC.

The V and J genes are TRBV5-1 and TRBJ2-7; TRBD1 matches 8 bases. The CDR3 consists of 16 residues. The ends lost 0 bases at V and 6 bases at J; junction bases unmatched: 11. Germline-derived CDR1 and CDR2 are SGHRS and YFSETQ. The CDR3 bases are TGCGCCAGCAGCTTGGATGTAGCAGGGGGCGTAACCGAGCAGTACTTC. This gives the protein CASSLDVAGGVTEQYF.

This chain joins TRBV19 and TRBJ1-5; 8 positions agree with TRBD1. With 5 bases clipped from V and 6 bases from J, the junction kept 9 bases outside the gene matches. The CDR3 has 15 residues. CDR1 and CDR2 from the germline V gene are LNHDA and SQIVND (reference sequence). CDR3 in amino acids: CASSASAGGTQPQHF. The CDR3 DNA sequence: TGTGCCAGTAGTGCCTCCGCAGGGGGCACTCAGCCCCAGCATTTT.

The chain uses TRBV3-1 (or the pseudogene TRBV3-2) and TRBJ2-7, with 10 bases fitting TRBD2. Germline trimming cut 4 bases from V and 0 bases from J; bases unmatched to any gene: 9. CDR3 length: 17 amino acids. Germline loops: CDR1 LGHDT, CDR2 YNNKEL (reference sequence). CDR3: CASSPHRSGRHSYEQYF. For the CDR3, the DNA is TGTGCCAGCAGCCCCCACCGTAGCGGGAGGCACTCCTACGAGCAGTACTTC.

The chain joins TRBV27 to TRBJ1-2, with 10 bases lining up with TRBD1. The CDR3 length is 14 residues. The J segment lost 4 bases and the V segment lost 5 bases, leaving 4 bases of the junction unmatched. From germline, CDR1 is MNHEY and CDR2 SMNVEV (reference sequence). The CDR3 sequence: CASSLDRGGYGYTF. CDR3 DNA sequence: TGTGCCAGCAGTCTGGACAGGGGGGGCTATGGCTACACCTTC.